This entry concerns a single TCR beta chain. Its antigen is not identified. The use of a sample-barcoded 5' primer and a J-beta primer mix characterized a second PCR of 7 to 11 cycles. Every sample gave at least 3 million paired-end reads containing CDR3. TCRdb re-analysed the 5' RACE reads in MiXCR, keeping a single row per CDR3 protein. The data show just under 750,000 distinct CDR3 sequences, approximately 22% seen once. Approximately 9.1 milliliters was the volume of peripheral blood drawn from each donor. V shed 1 base, J shed 8 bases, and the junction held 7 bases outside the gene matches. Per the germline V gene, CDR1 is SGHNT and CDR2 is YENEEA. The CDR3 has 15 residues. The data belong to a study of blood T cells in healthy people across ages. Study results and limitations: In older individuals, TCR beta diversity per million T cells was lower, falling roughly linearly with age.

This chain links TRBV11-3 with TRBJ1-4, with 7 bases matching TRBD1. Sample: blood. The receptor was isolated from a man between 65 and 79 years old in good health. CDR3 DNA sequence: TGTGCCAGCAGCTTAGGTCGACAGGGAGGCGAAAAACTGTTTTTT. As protein: CASSLGRQGGEKLFF. Using reference TRBV11-3 and TRBJ1-4 for the parts outside the CDR3, the full variable domain is EAGVVQSPRYKIIEKKQPVAFWCNPISGHNTLYWYLQNLGQGPELLIRYENEEAVDDSQLPKDRFSAERLKGVDSTLKIQPAELGDSAVYLCASSLGRQGGEKLFFGSGTQLSVL.